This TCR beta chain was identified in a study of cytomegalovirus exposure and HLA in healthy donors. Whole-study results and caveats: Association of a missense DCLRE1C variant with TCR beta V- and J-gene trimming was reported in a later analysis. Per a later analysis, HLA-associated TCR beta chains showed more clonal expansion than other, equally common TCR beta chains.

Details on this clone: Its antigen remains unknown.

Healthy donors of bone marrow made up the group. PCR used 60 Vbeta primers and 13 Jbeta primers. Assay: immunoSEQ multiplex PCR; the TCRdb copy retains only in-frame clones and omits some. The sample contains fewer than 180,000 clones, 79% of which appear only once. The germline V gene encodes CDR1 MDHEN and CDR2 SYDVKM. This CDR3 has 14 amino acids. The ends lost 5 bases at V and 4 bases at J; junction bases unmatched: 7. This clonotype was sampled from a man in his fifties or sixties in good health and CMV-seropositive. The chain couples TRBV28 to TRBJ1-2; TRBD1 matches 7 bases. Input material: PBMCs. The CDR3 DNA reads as TGTGCCAGCAGTCCAAGACAGGGCAGCTATGGCTACACCTTC. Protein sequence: CASSPRQGSYGYTF.